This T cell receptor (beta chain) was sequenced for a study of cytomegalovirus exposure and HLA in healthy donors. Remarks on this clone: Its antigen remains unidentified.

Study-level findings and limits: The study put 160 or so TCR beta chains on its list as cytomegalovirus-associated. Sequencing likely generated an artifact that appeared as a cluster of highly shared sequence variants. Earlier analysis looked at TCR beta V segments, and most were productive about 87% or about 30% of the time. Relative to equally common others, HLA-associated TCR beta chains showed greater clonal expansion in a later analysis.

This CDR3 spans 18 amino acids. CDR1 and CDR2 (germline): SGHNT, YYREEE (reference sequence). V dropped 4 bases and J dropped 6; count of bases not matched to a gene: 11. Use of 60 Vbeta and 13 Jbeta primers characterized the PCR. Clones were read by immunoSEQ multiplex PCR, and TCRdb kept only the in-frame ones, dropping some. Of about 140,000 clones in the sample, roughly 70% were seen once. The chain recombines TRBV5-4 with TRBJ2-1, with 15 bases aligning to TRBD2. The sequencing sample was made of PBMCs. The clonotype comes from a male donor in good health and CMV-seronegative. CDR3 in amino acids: CASSPGLAGGTRSNEQFF. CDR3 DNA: TGTGCCAGCAGCCCGGGACTAGCGGGAGGAACGAGAAGCAATGAGCAGTTCTTC.